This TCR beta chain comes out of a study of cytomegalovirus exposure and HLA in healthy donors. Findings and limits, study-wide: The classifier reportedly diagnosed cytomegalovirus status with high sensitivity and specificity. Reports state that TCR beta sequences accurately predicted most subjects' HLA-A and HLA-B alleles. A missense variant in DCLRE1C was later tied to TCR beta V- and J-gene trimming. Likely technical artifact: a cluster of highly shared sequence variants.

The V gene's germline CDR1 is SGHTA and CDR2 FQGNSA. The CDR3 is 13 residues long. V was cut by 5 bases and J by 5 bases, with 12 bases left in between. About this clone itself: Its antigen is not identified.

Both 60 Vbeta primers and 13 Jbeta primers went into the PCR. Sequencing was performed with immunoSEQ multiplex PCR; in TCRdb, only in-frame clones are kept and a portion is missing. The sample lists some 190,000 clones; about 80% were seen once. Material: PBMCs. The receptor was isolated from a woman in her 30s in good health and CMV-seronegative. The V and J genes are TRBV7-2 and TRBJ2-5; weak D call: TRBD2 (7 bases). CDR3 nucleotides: TGTGCCAGCAGCCGAGGGGGGGAGGAGACCCAGTACTTC. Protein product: CASSRGGEETQYF.